A single sample gave rise to the 5 T cell receptor beta chains below, sequenced in a study of cytomegalovirus exposure and HLA in healthy donors. Primers for the PCR totalled 60 Vbeta and 13 Jbeta. Generated by immunoSEQ multiplex PCR, the TCRdb table keeps only in-frame clones and is missing some. The sample consists of around 160,000 clones, 78% of them appearing once. Material: PBMCs. Every receptor here comes from a male donor in good health and CMV-seronegative.

On this clone: Distinct nucleotide sequences in the sample also encode this CDR3. The chain joins TRBV18 to TRBJ1-2; 7 bases agree with TRBD1. V lost 3 bases to trimming and J lost 3 bases; unmatched junction nucleotides: 1. Germline assignment: CDR1 KGHSH and CDR2 LQKENI. This CDR3 has 13 amino acids. The CDR3 spells CASSPDRDYGYTF. The CDR3 nucleotides are TGTGCCAGCTCACCTGACAGGGACTATGGCTACACCTTC.

The CDR3 sequence is CASSLGSMASGDYEQYF. The CDR3 bases are TGTGCCAGCAGCTTAGGATCTATGGCTAGCGGGGACTACGAGCAGTACTTC. V gene TRBV7-9 combines with J gene TRBJ2-7; 9 bases agree with TRBD2. The J segment lost 3 bases and the V segment lost 1 base, leaving 10 bases of the junction unmatched. CDR1 and CDR2 (germline): SEHNR, FQNEAQ (reference sequence). The CDR3 totals 17 residues.

The chain uses TRBV19 and TRBJ2-2; D remains ambiguous. V shed 5 bases and J shed 3 bases, with 7 bases lying between them. The germline CDR1 and CDR2 sequences are LNHDA and SQIVND (reference sequence). The CDR3 runs 13 residues. The CDR3 loop is CASSVGHTGELFF. Here the CDR3 DNA reads TGTGCCAGTAGTGTGGGCCACACCGGGGAGCTGTTTTTT.

The sample holds one count of this clone. The chain uses TRBV11-1 and TRBJ2-7; D may be TRBD1 (6 bases). With 5 bases removed from V and 2 bases from J, the gap between germline ends came to 16 bases. Germline values: CDR1 SGHAT, CDR2 FQDESV (reference sequence). The CDR3 is made up of 15 amino acids. DNA of the CDR3: TGTGCCAGCAGCCTACAGGGTACGGAGGCCTACGAGCAGTACTTC. Translation: CASSLQGTEAYEQYF.

This clone has just a few counts. The chain has TRBV30 and TRBJ1-5; TRBD1 matches at 9 bases. V lost 4 bases to trimming and J lost 2 bases; unmatched junction nucleotides: 6. The CDR3 spans 15 residues. In germline, CDR1 is GTSNPN, CDR2 SVGIG (reference sequence). CDR3 in DNA: TGTGCCTGGACCACGACAGGGGGGCGCAATCAGCCCCAGCATTTT. It translates to CAWTTTGGRNQPQHF.